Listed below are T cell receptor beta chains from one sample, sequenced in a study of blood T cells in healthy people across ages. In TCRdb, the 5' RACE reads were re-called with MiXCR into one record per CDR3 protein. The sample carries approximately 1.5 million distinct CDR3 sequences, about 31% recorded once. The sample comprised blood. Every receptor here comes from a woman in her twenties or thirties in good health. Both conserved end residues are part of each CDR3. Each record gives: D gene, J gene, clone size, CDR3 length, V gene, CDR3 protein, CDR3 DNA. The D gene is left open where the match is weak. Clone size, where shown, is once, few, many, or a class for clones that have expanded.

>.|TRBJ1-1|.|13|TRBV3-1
CASSQIEGTEAFF
TGTGCCAGCAGCCAGATAGAGGGCACTGAAGCTTTCTTT
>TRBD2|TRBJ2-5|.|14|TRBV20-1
CSASQAGVWETQYF
TGCAGTGCCAGTCAGGCGGGAGTATGGGAGACCCAGTACTTC
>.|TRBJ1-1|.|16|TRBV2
CASSGPFSLGNTEAFF
TGTGCCAGCAGTGGGCCCTTTTCTCTGGGAAACACTGAAGCTTTCTTT
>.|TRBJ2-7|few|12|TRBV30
CAWGDTSYEQYF
TGTGCCTGGGGGGACACCTCCTACGAGCAGTACTTC
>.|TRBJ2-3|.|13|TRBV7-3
CASSTPEADTQYF
TGTGCCAGCAGCACCCCAGAGGCAGATACGCAGTATTTT
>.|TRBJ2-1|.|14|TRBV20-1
CSARQGDFFSEQFF
TGCAGTGCACGCCAGGGAGATTTCTTCAGTGAGCAGTTCTTC
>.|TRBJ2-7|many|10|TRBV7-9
CASGLYEQYF
TGTGCCAGCGGATTGTACGAGCAGTACTTC
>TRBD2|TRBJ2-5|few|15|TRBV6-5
CASSTGTSGRKTQYF
TGTGCCAGCAGTACCGGGACTAGCGGGAGAAAGACCCAGTACTTC
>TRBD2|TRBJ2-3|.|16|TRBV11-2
CASSPRSGRARDTQYF
TGTGCCAGCAGCCCCCGTAGCGGGAGGGCCAGAGATACGCAGTATTTT
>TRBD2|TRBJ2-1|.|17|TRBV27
CASSLEASGVSYNEQFF
TGTGCCAGCAGTTTAGAGGCTAGCGGGGTTTCCTACAATGAGCAGTTCTTC
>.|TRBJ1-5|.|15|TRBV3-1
CASSQDLANNQPQHF
TGTGCCAGCAGCCAAGATTTGGCTAACAATCAGCCCCAGCATTTT
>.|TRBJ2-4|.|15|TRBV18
CASSPQPSLGNIQYF
TGTGCCAGCTCACCACAGCCTAGTTTAGGAAACATTCAGTACTTC
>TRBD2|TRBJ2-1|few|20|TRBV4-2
CASSLRPGTSGNPEYNEQFF
TGTGCCAGCAGCCTCCGACCCGGGACTAGCGGGAATCCTGAATACAATGAGCAGTTCTTC
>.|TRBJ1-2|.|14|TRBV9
CASSVRTFEGGYTF
TGTGCCAGCAGCGTTAGGACGTTCGAGGGAGGCTACACCTTC
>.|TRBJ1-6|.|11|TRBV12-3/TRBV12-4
CASSGVGPLHF
TGTGCCAGCAGTGGGGTGGGGCCCCTCCACTTT
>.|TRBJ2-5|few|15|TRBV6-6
CASSYPSGGRETQYF
TGTGCCAGCAGTTACCCCTCCGGGGGCAGGGAGACCCAGTACTTC
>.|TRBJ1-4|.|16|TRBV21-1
CASITRGWVESGKLFF
TGTGCCAGCATCACCAGAGGATGGGTGGAAAGCGGAAAACTGTTTTTT
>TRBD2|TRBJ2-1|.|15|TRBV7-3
CASRSTSGRIYEQFF
TGTGCCAGCAGGTCTACTAGCGGGAGGATCTATGAGCAGTTCTTC
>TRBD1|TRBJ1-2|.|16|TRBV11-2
CASSLVRTGSFHGYTF
TGTGCCAGCAGCTTAGTAAGGACAGGATCTTTTCATGGCTACACCTTC
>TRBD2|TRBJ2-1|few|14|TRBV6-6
CASFSGSSYNEQFF
TGTGCCAGCTTTAGCGGGAGCTCCTACAATGAGCAGTTCTTC
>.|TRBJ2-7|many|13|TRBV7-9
CASNPPNRDEQYF
TGTGCCAGCAACCCCCCGAACAGGGATGAGCAGTACTTC
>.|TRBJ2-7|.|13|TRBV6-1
CASRAGTHYEQYF
TGTGCCAGCAGGGCCGGGACTCACTACGAGCAGTACTTC
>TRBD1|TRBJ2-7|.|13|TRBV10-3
CATIRTGDHEQYF
TGTGCCACTATAAGGACAGGGGATCACGAGCAGTACTTC
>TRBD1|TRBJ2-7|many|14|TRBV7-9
CASSAPGQGYEQYF
TGTGCCAGCAGCGCGCCGGGACAGGGGTACGAGCAGTACTTC
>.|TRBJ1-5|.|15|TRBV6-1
CASSPDRRGDQPQHF
TGTGCCAGCAGTCCGGACAGAAGAGGTGATCAGCCCCAGCATTTT
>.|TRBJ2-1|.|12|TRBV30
CAWSRLGNEQFF
TGTGCCTGGAGCAGGTTGGGTAATGAGCAGTTCTTC
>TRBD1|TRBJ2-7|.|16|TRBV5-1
CASSLAGTGLVDEQYF
TGCGCCAGCAGCTTGGCGGGGACAGGGCTAGTCGACGAGCAGTACTTC
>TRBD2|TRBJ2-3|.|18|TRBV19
CASMALAGPPGSTDMQYF
TGTGCCAGTATGGCCCTAGCGGGCCCCCCCGGGAGCACAGATATGCAGTATTTT
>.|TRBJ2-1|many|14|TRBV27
CASSVGGSYNEQFF
TGTGCCAGCAGCGTGGGGGGCTCCTACAATGAGCAGTTCTTC
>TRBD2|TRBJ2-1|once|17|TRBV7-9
CASSPDWRGRPYNEQFF
TGTGCCAGCAGCCCTGATTGGCGCGGGAGGCCTTACAATGAGCAGTTCTTC
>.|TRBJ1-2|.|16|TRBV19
CASRNAGTVTNYGYTF
TGTGCCAGTCGAAACGCCGGGACCGTTACTAACTATGGCTACACCTTC
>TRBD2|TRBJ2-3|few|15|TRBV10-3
CASEGLAGGTDTQYF
TGTGCCTCGGAGGGGCTAGCGGGGGGCACAGATACGCAGTATTTT
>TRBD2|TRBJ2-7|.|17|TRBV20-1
CSAKPSGRGGFGPEQYF
TGCAGTGCTAAGCCTAGCGGGAGAGGGGGGTTTGGTCCCGAGCAGTACTTC
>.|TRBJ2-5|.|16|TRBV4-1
CASSQDHGPYAETQYF
TGCGCCAGCAGCCAAGATCACGGCCCCTATGCTGAGACCCAGTACTTC
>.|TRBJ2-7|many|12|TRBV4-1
CASLDSTYEQYF
TGCGCCAGCCTCGACAGCACCTACGAGCAGTACTTC
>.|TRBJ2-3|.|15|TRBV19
CASSPSQTSTDTQYF
TGTGCCAGTAGTCCCTCCCAGACCAGCACAGATACGCAGTATTTT
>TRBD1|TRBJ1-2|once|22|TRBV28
CASSSKRRTGGILREYNYGYTF
TGTGCCAGCAGTTCCAAAAGGAGGACAGGGGGCATTTTAAGAGAGTATAACTATGGCTACACCTTC
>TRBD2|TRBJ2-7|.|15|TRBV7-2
CASSSQGLAGDEQYF
TGTGCCAGCAGCTCCCAGGGACTAGCGGGGGACGAGCAGTACTTC
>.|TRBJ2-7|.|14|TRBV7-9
CASSLVLAGDEQYF
TGTGCCAGCAGCTTGGTGCTGGCAGGGGACGAGCAGTACTTC
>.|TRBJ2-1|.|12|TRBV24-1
CATSDGGDEQFF
TGTGCCACCAGTGACGGGGGCGATGAGCAGTTCTTC
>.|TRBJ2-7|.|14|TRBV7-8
CASSPHRDSYEQYF
TGTGCCAGCAGCCCCCACAGGGACTCCTACGAGCAGTACTTC
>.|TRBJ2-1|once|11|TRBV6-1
CASSECHEQFF
TGTGCCAGCAGTGAATGCCATGAGCAGTTCTTC